The 6 T cell receptor beta chains below come from one sample, sequenced in a study of blood T cell repertoires in COVID-19. Using immunoSEQ multiplex PCR, the repertoire was profiled, and TCRdb retains in-frame clones only, with some absent. In the table there are 130,000 or so clones, 85% to 90% of which are singletons. The specimen was peripheral blood. The receptors shown here come from a man aged 45-65 years with active or convalescent COVID-19.

This chain connects TRBV6-6 to TRBJ2-3; D is possibly TRBD2 (6 bases). Germline V lookup: CDR1 MNHNY, CDR2 SVGAGI (reference sequence). V lost 7 bases and J 0 bases, leaving 14 bases between the germline ends. This CDR3 has 15 residues. For the CDR3, the DNA is TGTGCCAGCATTATGGATCGGGGGAGCACAGATACGCAGTATTTT. The encoded protein is CASIMDRGSTDTQYF.

The J gene is TRBJ2-5, the V gene TRBV19; D possibly corresponds to TRBD2 (5 bases). Germline CDR1 and CDR2: LNHDA and SQIVND (reference sequence). This CDR3 region has 15 residues. V lost 4 bases and J 3 bases, leaving 15 bases between the germline ends. CDR3 in amino acids: CASSTPEDPKETQYF. The DNA for the CDR3 is TGTGCCAGTAGTACCCCGGAGGACCCGAAAGAGACCCAGTACTTC.

The V gene is TRBV15, the J gene TRBJ2-1; 7 bases agree with TRBD1. In germline, CDR1 is LNHNV, CDR2 YYDKDF (reference sequence). Trimming cost V 0 bases and J 9 bases; bases outside gene matches: 8. This CDR3 comprises 15 residues. The CDR3 coding sequence is TGTGCCACCAGCAGAGATGAGGGGGCCTACGGTGAGCAGTTCTTC. Encoded protein: CATSRDEGAYGEQFF. Combining the CDR3 with reference TRBV15 and TRBJ2-1 gives the whole variable domain DAMVIQNPRYQVTQFGKPVTLSCSQTLNHNVMYWYQQKSSQAPKLLFHYYDKDFNNEADTPDNFQSRRPNTSFCFLDIRSPGLGDTAMYLCATSRDEGAYGEQFFGPGTRLTVL.

V gene TRBV3-1 (or the pseudogene TRBV3-2) combines with J gene TRBJ1-3; D ambiguous. V lost 1 base, J lost 0 bases, and 7 bases lay in between. From germline, CDR1 is LGHDT and CDR2 YNNKEL (reference sequence). This CDR3 region has 15 residues. CDR3 amino acids: CASSQVSSSGNTIYF. DNA of the CDR3: TGTGCCAGCAGCCAAGTTTCCAGCTCTGGAAACACCATATATTTT.

The chain is built from TRBV20-1 and TRBJ2-1; TRBD2 aligns across 14 bases. With 3 bases clipped from V and 4 bases from J, the junction kept 14 bases outside the gene matches. CDR3 size: 19 residues. Germline assignment: CDR1 DFQATT and CDR2 SNEGSKA (reference sequence). In nucleotides, the CDR3 is TGCAGTGCTAGTTTTTGGGGCGGGACTAGCGGGGGCCTATACAATGAGCAGTTCTTC. The encoded protein is CSASFWGGTSGGLYNEQFF.

CDR3 in amino acids: CASSVVSAGIYNEQFF. As DNA, the CDR3 is TGTGCCAGCAGCGTAGTTTCAGCGGGGATATACAATGAGCAGTTCTTC. The V call is TRBV9, the J call TRBJ2-1, with 7 bases lining up with TRBD2. Germline CDR1 reads SGDLS; CDR2 reads YYNGEE. V trimming: 0 bases; J trimming: 4 bases; junction bases outside the gene matches: 7. The CDR3 runs 16 residues.